This TCR beta chain appears in the sequencing data of a study of blood T cell repertoires in COVID-19. Study context: The United States, Italy and Spain were the sources of the acute and convalescent COVID-19 samples.

As handled by the study authors: Researchers report that nucleated cell counts were estimated from reference gene primer amplification. Assay: immunoSEQ multiplex PCR; the TCRdb copy retains only in-frame clones and omits some. The V and J calls and the clone size are those of that table, but D and trimming were determined from the DNA. The top ten clones hold 2% to 3% of a sample with approximately 300,000 clones, approximately 86% of them seen once. This CDR3 has 14 residues. Trimming cost V 4 bases and J 3 bases, with 11 bases left between them. The germline V gene has CDR1 SGDLS and CDR2 YYNGEE. The chain combines TRBV9 with TRBJ1-5; D is unresolved. The sequenced sample was peripheral blood. This TCR came from a man in his late teens or twenties with active or convalescent COVID-19. Here the CDR3 reads CASSPGSVNQPQHF. The DNA for the CDR3 is TGTGCCAGCAGCCCGGGGTCGGTCAATCAGCCCCAGCATTTT.